The source of this TCR beta chain is a study of vaccination effects on CD4 cells after COVID-19. With the ViraFEST assay, the study expanded antigen-specific CD4+ T cells using viral peptide pools, then sequenced them. Subsequent to less than twelve days of culture, CD4+ T cells were isolated. Confirmation by PCR established that the person had SARS-CoV-2 infection between March and December 2020. The germline gives CDR1 SGHRS, CDR2 YFSETQ. The V and J ends lost 5 bases and 3 bases, in that order; junction bases with no gene match: 5. This CDR3 has 14 amino acids. This clone showed up just a few times. Its cognate antigen is unknown. The protocol was immunoSEQ multiplex PCR, while the TCRdb copy is restricted to in-frame clones and leaves out a portion. The sample consists of fewer than 60,000 clones, roughly three quarters of them appearing once.

The rearrangement links TRBV5-1 to TRBJ2-3; 8 bases fit TRBD2. The clonotype comes from a human donor who had a prior SARS-CoV-2 infection. Specimen: CD4+ T cells from PBMCs cultured with HIV peptides, collected before COVID-19 vaccination. Subset noted: HIV-1 Nef peptide pool negative control/reference culture. The CDR3 reads CASRRTSRTDTQYF. Written as DNA, the CDR3 is TGCGCCAGCAGAAGGACTAGCAGGACAGATACGCAGTATTTT.